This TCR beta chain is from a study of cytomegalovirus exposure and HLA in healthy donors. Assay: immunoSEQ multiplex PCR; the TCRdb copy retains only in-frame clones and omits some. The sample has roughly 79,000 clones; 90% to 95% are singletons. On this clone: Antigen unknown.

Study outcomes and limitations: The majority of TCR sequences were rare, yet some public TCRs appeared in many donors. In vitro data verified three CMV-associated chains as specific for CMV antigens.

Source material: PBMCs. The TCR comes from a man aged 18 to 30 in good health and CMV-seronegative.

The DNA for the CDR3 is TGTGCCAGCAGGGGACAGGGGGCTGGGAACACTGAAGCTTTCTTT. This gives the protein CASRGQGAGNTEAFF. The chain employs TRBV6-5 and TRBJ1-1, with 12 nucleotides matching TRBD1. Trimming at V came to 6 bases and at J to 1 base, leaving 3 bases not matched to a gene. Germline assignment: CDR1 MNHEY and CDR2 SVGAGI. The CDR3 contains 15 residues.